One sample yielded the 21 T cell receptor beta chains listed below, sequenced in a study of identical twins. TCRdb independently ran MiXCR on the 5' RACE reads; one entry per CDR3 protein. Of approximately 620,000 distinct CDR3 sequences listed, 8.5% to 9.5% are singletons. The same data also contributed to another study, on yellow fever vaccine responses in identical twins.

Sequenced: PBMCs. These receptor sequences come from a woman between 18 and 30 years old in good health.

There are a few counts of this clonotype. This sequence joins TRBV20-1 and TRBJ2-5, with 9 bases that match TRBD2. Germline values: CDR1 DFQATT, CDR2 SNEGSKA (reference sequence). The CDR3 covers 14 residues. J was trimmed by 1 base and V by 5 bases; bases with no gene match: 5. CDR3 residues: CSAVTSGVQETQYF. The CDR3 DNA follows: TGCAGTGCTGTGACTAGCGGAGTCCAAGAGACCCAGTACTTC.

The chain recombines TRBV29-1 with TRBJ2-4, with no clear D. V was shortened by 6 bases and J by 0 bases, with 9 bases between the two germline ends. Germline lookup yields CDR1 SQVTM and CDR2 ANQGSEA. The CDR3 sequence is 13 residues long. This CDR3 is CSVVHLAKNIQYF. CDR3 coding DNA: TGCAGCGTCGTACATCTAGCCAAAAACATTCAGTACTTC.

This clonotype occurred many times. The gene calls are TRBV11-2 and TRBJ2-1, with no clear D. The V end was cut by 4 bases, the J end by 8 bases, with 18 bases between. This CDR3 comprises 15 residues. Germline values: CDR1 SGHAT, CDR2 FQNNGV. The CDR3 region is CASSYYLSSNDEQFF. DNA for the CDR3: TGTGCCAGCAGCTATTATCTATCTAGTAACGATGAGCAGTTCTTC.

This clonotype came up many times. The CDR3 spells CASRNRGNGETQYF. The CDR3 nucleotides read TGTGCCAGCAGGAACAGGGGGAACGGAGAGACCCAGTACTTC. The V call is TRBV3-1, the J call TRBJ2-5; TRBD1 matches 8 bases. The CDR3 spans 14 residues. With 6 bases clipped from V and 4 bases from J, the junction kept 7 bases outside the gene matches. CDR1 LGHDT and CDR2 YNNKEL come from the germline V gene (reference sequence).

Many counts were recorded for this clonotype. The CDR3 spells CASSREGERNTEAFF. In nucleotides, the CDR3 is TGTGCCAGCAGCAGGGAGGGTGAGCGGAACACTGAAGCTTTCTTT. The V and J genes are TRBV7-2 and TRBJ1-1; D not resolved. The germline CDR1 and CDR2 sequences are SGHTA and FQGNSA. CDR3 length equals 15 residues. With 5 bases removed from V and 1 base from J, the gap between germline ends came to 14 bases.

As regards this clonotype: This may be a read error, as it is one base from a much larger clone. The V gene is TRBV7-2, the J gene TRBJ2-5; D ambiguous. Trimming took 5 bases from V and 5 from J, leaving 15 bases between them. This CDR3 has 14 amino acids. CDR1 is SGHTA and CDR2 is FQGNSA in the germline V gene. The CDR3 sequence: CASSPGFAEETQYF. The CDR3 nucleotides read TGTGCCAGCAGCCCCGGGTTTGCGGAGGAGACCCAGTACTTC.

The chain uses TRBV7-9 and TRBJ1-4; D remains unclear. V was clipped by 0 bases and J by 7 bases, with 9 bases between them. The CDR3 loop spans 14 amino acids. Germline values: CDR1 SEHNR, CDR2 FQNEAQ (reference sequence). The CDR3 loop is CASSLAGNAEKLFF. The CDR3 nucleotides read TGTGCCAGCAGCTTAGCGGGTAATGCTGAAAAACTGTTTTTT.

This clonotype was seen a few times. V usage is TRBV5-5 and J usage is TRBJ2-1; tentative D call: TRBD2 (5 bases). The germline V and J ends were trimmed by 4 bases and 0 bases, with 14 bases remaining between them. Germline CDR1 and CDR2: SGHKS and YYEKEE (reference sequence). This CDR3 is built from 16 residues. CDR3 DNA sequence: TGTGCCAGCAGCGCTAGCATTGGGATCTCCTACAATGAGCAGTTCTTC. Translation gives CASSASIGISYNEQFF.

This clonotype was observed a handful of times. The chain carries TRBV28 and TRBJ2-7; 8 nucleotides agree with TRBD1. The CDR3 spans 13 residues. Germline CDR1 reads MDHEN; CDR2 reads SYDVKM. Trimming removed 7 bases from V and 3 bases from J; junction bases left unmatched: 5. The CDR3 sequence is CASMTGDGYEQYF. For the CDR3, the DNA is TGTGCCAGCATGACAGGGGACGGCTACGAGCAGTACTTC.

The CDR3 DNA sequence: TGTGCTAGTGGTACGGGACTAGCGGGAGACGGAGAGACCCAGTACTTC. It codes for CASGTGLAGDGETQYF. The genes are TRBV12-5 and TRBJ2-5; 14 bases line up with TRBD2. The junction had 6 bases not matched to a gene; V was cut back by 5 bases and J by 4 bases. CDR3 length: 16 amino acids. Germline CDR1 is LGHNT and CDR2 is FRNRAP.

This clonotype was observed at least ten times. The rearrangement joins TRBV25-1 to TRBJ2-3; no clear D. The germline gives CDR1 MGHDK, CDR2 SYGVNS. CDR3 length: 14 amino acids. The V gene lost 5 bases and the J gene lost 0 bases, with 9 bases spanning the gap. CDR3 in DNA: TGTGCCAGCAGTTTATTGGCTAGCACAGATACGCAGTATTTT. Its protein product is CASSLLASTDTQYF.

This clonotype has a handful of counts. CDR3 in amino acids: CSTRTGRGYTF. DNA of the CDR3: TGCAGCACTAGGACAGGACGTGGCTACACCTTC. This chain joins TRBV29-1 and TRBJ1-2; 7 bases are a match to TRBD1. This CDR3 spans 11 amino acids. Trimming at V came to 8 bases and at J to 7 bases, leaving 7 bases not matched to a gene. The germline V gene encodes CDR1 SQVTM and CDR2 ANQGSEA.

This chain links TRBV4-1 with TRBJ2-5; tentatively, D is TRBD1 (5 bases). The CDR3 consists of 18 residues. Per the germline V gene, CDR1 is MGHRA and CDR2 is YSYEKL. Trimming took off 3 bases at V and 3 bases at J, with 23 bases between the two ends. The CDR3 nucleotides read TGCGCCAGCAGCCAGAAAGGGGTAAGGAGTTTGGAAGAAGAGACCCAGTACTTC. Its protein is CASSQKGVRSLEEETQYF.

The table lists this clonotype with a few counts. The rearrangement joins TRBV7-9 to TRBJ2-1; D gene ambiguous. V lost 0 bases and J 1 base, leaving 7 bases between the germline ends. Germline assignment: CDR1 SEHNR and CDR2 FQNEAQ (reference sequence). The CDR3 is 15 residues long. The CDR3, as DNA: TGTGCCAGCAGCTTAGCGGGATGGTCCTACAATGAGCAGTTCTTC. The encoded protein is CASSLAGWSYNEQFF.

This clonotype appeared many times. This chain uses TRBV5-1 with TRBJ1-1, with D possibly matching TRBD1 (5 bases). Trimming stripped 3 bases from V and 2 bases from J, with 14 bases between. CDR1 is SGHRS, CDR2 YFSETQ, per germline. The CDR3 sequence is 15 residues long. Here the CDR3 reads CASSSFTGPNTEAFF. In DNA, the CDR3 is TGCGCCAGCAGCTCCTTCACAGGACCCAACACTGAAGCTTTCTTT.

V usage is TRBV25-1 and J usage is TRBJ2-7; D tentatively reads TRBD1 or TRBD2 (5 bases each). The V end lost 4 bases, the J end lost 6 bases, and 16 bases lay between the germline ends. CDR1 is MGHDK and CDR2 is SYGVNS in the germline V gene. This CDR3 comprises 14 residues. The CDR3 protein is CASSAWDPRGEQYF. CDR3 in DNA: TGTGCCAGCAGTGCCTGGGACCCCAGAGGCGAGCAGTACTTC.

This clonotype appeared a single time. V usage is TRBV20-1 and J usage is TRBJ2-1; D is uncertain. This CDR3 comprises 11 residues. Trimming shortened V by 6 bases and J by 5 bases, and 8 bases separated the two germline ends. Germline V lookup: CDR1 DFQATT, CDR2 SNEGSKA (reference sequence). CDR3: CSAYRDNEQFF. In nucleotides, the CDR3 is TGCAGTGCCTATCGGGACAATGAGCAGTTCTTC.

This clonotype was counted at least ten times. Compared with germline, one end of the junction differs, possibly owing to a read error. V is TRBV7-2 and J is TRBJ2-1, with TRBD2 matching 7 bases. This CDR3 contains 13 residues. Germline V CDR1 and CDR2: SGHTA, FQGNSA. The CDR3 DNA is TGTGCCAGCAGCCTAGCGGTCTACAATGAGCAGTTCTTC. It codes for CASSLAVYNEQFF.

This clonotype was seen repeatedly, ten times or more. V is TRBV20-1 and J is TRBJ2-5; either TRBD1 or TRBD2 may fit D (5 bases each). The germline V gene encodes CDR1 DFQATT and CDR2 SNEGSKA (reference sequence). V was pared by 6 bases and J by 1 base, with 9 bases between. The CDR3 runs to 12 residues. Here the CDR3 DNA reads TGCAGTGCCCCGGGACGCCAAGAGACCCAGTACTTC. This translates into CSAPGRQETQYF.

The CDR3 DNA is TGTGCCAGCAGTGAATGGGGAGAAGAGACCCAGTACTTC. This sequence encodes CASSEWGEETQYF. The V call is TRBV6-1, the J call TRBJ2-5; weak D call: TRBD2 (5 bases). The CDR3 is 13 amino acids. The germline CDR1 and CDR2 sequences are MNHNS and SASEGT. The ends were cut back, 2 bases at V and 3 bases at J, with 7 bases in the middle.

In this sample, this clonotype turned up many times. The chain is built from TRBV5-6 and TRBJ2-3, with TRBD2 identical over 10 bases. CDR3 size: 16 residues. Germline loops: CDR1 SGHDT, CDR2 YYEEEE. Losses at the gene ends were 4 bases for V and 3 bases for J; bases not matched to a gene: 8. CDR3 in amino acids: CASSLVTSGMTDTQYF. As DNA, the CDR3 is TGTGCCAGCAGCCTAGTCACTAGCGGGATGACAGATACGCAGTATTTT.